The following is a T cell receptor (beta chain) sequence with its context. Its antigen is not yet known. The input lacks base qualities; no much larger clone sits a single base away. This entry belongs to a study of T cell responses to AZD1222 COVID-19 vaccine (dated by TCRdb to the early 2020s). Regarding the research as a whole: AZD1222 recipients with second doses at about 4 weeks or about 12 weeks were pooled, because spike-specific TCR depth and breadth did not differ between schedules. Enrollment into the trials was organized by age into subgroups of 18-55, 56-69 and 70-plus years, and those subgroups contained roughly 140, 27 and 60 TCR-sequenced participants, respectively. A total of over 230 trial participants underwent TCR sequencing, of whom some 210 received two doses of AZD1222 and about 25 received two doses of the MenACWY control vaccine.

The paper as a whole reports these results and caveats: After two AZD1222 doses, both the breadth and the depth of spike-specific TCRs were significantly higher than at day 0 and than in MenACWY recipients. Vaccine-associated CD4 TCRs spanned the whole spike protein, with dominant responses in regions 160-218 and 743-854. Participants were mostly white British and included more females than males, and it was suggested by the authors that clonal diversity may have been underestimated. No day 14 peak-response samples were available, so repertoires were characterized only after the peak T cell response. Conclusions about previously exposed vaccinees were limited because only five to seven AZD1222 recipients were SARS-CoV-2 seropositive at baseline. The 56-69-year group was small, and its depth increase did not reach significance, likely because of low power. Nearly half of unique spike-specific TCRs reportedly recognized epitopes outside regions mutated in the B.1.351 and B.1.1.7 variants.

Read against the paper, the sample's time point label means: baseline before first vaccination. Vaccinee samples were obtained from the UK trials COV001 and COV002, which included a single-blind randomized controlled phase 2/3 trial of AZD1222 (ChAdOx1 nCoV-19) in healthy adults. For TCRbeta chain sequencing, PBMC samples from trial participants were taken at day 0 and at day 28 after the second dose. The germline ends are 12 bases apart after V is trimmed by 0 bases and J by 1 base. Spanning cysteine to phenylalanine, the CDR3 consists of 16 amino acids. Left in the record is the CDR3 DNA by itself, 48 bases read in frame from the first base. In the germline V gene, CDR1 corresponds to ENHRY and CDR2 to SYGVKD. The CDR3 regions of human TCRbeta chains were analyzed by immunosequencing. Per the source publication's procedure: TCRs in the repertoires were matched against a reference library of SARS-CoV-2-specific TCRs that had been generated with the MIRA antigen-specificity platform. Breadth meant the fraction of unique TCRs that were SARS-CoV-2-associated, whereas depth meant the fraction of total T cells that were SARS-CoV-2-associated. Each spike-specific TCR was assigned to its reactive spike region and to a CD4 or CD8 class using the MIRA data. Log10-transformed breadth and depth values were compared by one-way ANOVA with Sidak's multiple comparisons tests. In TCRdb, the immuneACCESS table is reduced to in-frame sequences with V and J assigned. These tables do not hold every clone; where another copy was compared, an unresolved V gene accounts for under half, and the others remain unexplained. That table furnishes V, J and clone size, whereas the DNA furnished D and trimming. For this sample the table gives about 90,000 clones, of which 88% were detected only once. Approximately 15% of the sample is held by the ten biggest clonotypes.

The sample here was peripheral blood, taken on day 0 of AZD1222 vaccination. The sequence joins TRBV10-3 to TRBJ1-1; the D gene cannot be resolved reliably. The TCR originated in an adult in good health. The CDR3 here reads CAISESAAHTNTEAFF. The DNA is TGTGCCATCAGTGAGTCAGCAGCACACACGAACACTGAAGCTTTCTTT.